The next 18 T cell receptor beta chains were all read from a single sample in a study of cytomegalovirus exposure and HLA in healthy donors. The PCR had 60 Vbeta and 13 Jbeta primers. Generated by immunoSEQ multiplex PCR, the TCRdb table keeps only in-frame clones and is missing some. The sample consists of about 200,000 clones, 10% to 15% of them appearing once. The specimen sequenced was PBMCs. Every receptor here comes from a man in his fifties or sixties in good health and CMV-seropositive.

V and J are TRBV19 and TRBJ2-5; 9 bases line up with TRBD1. The CDR3 spans 14 residues. After removal of 6 bases from V and 5 bases from J, the junction contained 7 bases not matched to a gene. The V gene's germline CDR1 is LNHDA and CDR2 SQIVND (reference sequence). This CDR3 is CASRNTGGSETQYF. CDR3 DNA: TGTGCCAGTAGAAACACAGGGGGCTCGGAGACCCAGTACTTC.

Written as DNA, the CDR3 is TGTGCCAGCAGCAACCAGGGTGATGAGCAGTTCTTC. Translated, it gives CASSNQGDEQFF. The chain joins TRBV2 to TRBJ2-1; D is perhaps TRBD1 (5 bases). The CDR3 covers 12 residues. V lost 6 bases to trimming and J lost 8 bases, with 11 bases between them. Looked up from germline, CDR1 is SNHLY and CDR2 is FYNNEI.

The chain uses TRBV5-6 and TRBJ2-5; D not certain. Germline CDR1 reads SGHDT; CDR2 reads YYEEEE. The CDR3 consists of 12 residues. V was trimmed by 5 bases and J by 4 bases, leaving 9 bases between them. Written as DNA, the CDR3 is TGTGCCAGCAGTTGGCCCCGAGAGACCCAGTACTTC. As protein: CASSWPRETQYF.

Turning to this clone: The identical CDR3 is also encoded by other nucleotide sequences in the sample. This chain links TRBV18 with TRBJ1-2; TRBD1 matches at 8 bases. The CDR3 has 13 amino acids. V was pared by 3 bases and J by 4 bases, with 1 base of the junction left unmatched. CDR1 KGHSH and CDR2 LQKENI come from the germline V gene. CDR3 amino acids: CASSPDRAYGYTF. CDR3 DNA sequence: TGTGCCAGCTCACCGGACAGGGCCTATGGCTACACCTTC. The full variable domain, its missing parts supplied by reference TRBV18 and TRBJ1-2, is NAGVMQNPRHLVRRRGQEARLRCSPMKGHSHVYWYRQLPEEGLKFMVYLQKENIIDESGMPKERFSAEFPKEGPSILRIQQVVRGDSAAYFCASSPDRAYGYTFGSGTRLTVV.

The chain is built from TRBV5-6 and TRBJ1-5; D not resolved. The V end lost 4 bases, the J end lost 5 bases, and 16 bases lay between the germline ends. Per germline, CDR1 SGHDT and CDR2 YYEEEE. The CDR3 spans 15 residues. The CDR3 DNA sequence: TGTGCCAGCAGCCTTGGCTCGACACGCGATCAGCCCCAGCATTTT. This codes for CASSLGSTRDQPQHF.

This clone has just a few counts. The chain uses TRBV10-3 and TRBJ1-4, with 9 positions matching TRBD1. This CDR3 is built from 15 residues. V was pared by 4 bases and J by 7 bases, with 7 bases of the junction left unmatched. Per the germline V gene, CDR1 is ENHRY and CDR2 is SYGVKD. CDR3 in amino acids: CAISGTGTGSEKLFF. The CDR3 nucleotides read TGTGCCATCAGTGGAACCGGGACAGGGTCTGAAAAACTGTTTTTT.

The V and J genes are TRBV6-1 and TRBJ2-6; possibly TRBD2 for D (6 bases). Trimming removed 9 bases at V and 1 base at J, with 10 bases between. Germline CDR1 reads MNHNS; CDR2 reads SASEGT. This CDR3 has 14 amino acids. CDR3 protein: CASRGGSGANVLTF. As DNA, the CDR3 is TGTGCCAGTCGGGGAGGTTCTGGGGCCAACGTCCTGACTTTC.

This clone was seen only a few times. The CDR3 nucleotides are TGTGCCAGCAGCCTGATCGGTGGAACTAATGAAAAACTGTTTTTT. Its protein is CASSLIGGTNEKLFF. The V and J genes are TRBV5-4 and TRBJ1-4; no firm D call. Trimming stripped 4 bases from V and 1 base from J, with 11 bases between. The CDR3 loop spans 15 amino acids. The germline V gene encodes CDR1 SGHNT and CDR2 YYREEE (reference sequence).

The chain employs TRBV6-1 and TRBJ2-1, with TRBD1 identical over 8 bases. Per the germline V gene, CDR1 is MNHNS and CDR2 is SASEGT. The V gene end was trimmed by 4 bases and the J gene end by 2 bases; junction bases not matched to a gene: 4. There are 15 residues in the CDR3. The CDR3 loop reads CASSVSQGAYNEQFF. The DNA for the CDR3 is TGTGCCAGCAGTGTGTCACAGGGGGCCTACAATGAGCAGTTCTTC.

This clone turned up a few times. The DNA of the CDR3 is TGTGCCAGCAGTTTAACACAGGGGAACACTGAAGCTTTCTTT. This gives the protein CASSLTQGNTEAFF. The rearrangement joins TRBV6-1 to TRBJ1-1, with a weak D call TRBD1 (6 bases). V was shortened by 5 bases and J by 1 base, with 11 bases between the two germline ends. The length of the CDR3 is 14 residues. Germline lookup yields CDR1 MNHNS and CDR2 SASEGT.

The chain combines TRBV6-6 with TRBJ2-5, with D possibly matching TRBD1 (6 bases). V was shortened by 5 bases and J by 5 bases, with 9 bases between the two germline ends. Germline V lookup: CDR1 MNHNY, CDR2 SVGAGI (reference sequence). The CDR3 totals 12 residues. The CDR3 is CASSRTAETQYF. As DNA, the CDR3 is TGTGCCAGCAGTCGGACAGCGGAGACCCAGTACTTC.

This clone was detected a few times. CDR3 sequence reads: CASSYFGQGDQPQHF. The CDR3 coding sequence is TGTGCCAGCAGTTACTTCGGACAGGGTGATCAGCCCCAGCATTTT. The J gene is TRBJ1-5, the V gene TRBV6-7, with 8 bases that match TRBD1. TRBV6-7 is an ORF, and what it does is uncertain. The CDR3 spans 15 residues. V lost 1 base to trimming and J lost 5 bases; unmatched junction nucleotides: 4.

The V gene is TRBV7-9, the J gene TRBJ1-6; unclear D gene. This CDR3 comprises 16 residues. Trimming pared 4 bases from V and 8 bases from J, leaving 18 bases between. The germline gives CDR1 SEHNR, CDR2 FQNEAQ (reference sequence). CDR3 region: CASSSVGEERDSPLHF. CDR3 DNA: TGTGCCAGCAGCTCCGTCGGGGAGGAGAGGGATTCACCCCTCCACTTT. Combining the CDR3 with reference TRBV7-9 and TRBJ1-6 gives the whole variable domain DTGVSQNPRHKITKRGQNVTFRCDPISEHNRLYWYRQTLGQGPEFLTYFQNEAQLEKSRLLSDRFSAERPKGSFSTLEIQRTEQGDSAMYLCASSSVGEERDSPLHFGNGTRLTVT.

The V call is TRBV5-1, the J call TRBJ1-3; D is perhaps TRBD1 (6 bases). Germline V gene data show CDR1 as SGHRS and CDR2 as YFSETQ. The CDR3 is 17 amino acids. Between the trimmed V and J ends, which lost 4 bases and 0 bases, there was a span of 17 bases. The CDR3 DNA reads as TGCGCCAGCAGCGGATCACAGGGCTCCATCTCTGGAAACACCATATATTTT. Translated, it gives CASSGSQGSISGNTIYF.

This clone was observed a single time. This chain uses TRBV27 with TRBJ2-5; D is possibly TRBD2 (5 bases). This CDR3 is 14 amino acids long. Trimming removed 1 base at V and 0 bases at J, with 6 bases between. CDR1 and CDR2 from the germline V gene are MNHEY and SMNVEV (reference sequence). CDR3: CASSLLANQETQYF. The CDR3, as DNA: TGTGCCAGCAGTTTATTAGCGAACCAAGAGACCCAGTACTTC.

There are a few counts of this clone. The junction shows a germline mismatch at one end, possibly a read error. J is TRBJ2-3 and V is TRBV27, with unresolved D. From germline, CDR1 is MNHEY and CDR2 SMNVEV (reference sequence). This CDR3 contains 13 residues. DNA for the CDR3: TGTGCCAGCAGTTTATCTCCAGGCCCAGGTTTGGATTTT. Amino acids: CASSLSPGPGLDF.

The rearrangement links TRBV7-2 to TRBJ1-1; 7 positions agree with TRBD1. This CDR3 has 13 amino acids. Germline CDR1 is SGHTA and CDR2 is FQGNSA. V trimming: 5 bases; J trimming: 5 bases; junction bases outside the gene matches: 5. The CDR3 here is CASSATGRTEAFF. The CDR3 nucleotides read TGTGCCAGCAGCGCGACAGGGCGAACTGAAGCTTTCTTT. The full variable domain, with the rest looked up from reference TRBV7-2 and TRBJ1-1, is GAGVSQSPSNKVTEKGKDVELRCDPISGHTALYWYRQSLGQGLEFLIYFQGNSAPDKSGLPSDRFSAERTGGSVSTLTIQRTQQEDSAVYLCASSATGRTEAFFGQGTRLTVV.

The chain links TRBV5-1 to TRBJ1-4; 9 positions match TRBD1. V lost 3 bases and J lost 6; bases outside the gene matches: 3. The CDR3 has 14 residues. Germline-derived CDR1 and CDR2 are SGHRS and YFSETQ. CDR3 residues: CASSSGQGHEKLFF. CDR3 bases: TGCGCCAGCAGCTCCGGACAGGGGCATGAAAAACTGTTTTTT.